Below, 30 T cell receptor beta chains from the same sample are listed, as sequenced in a study of cytomegalovirus exposure and HLA in healthy donors. Sequenced by immunoSEQ multiplex PCR; TCRdb stores in-frame clones only, minus some. The profile shows 90,000 to 150,000 clones, approximately 88% of them singletons. The sequenced sample consisted of PBMCs. All receptors derive from a woman between 18 and 30 years old in good health and CMV-seropositive.

The rearrangement links TRBV30 to TRBJ2-7; TRBD1 agrees at 10 bases. There are 15 residues in the CDR3. The germline gives CDR1 GTSNPN, CDR2 SVGIG (reference sequence). V lost 5 bases to trimming and J lost 0 bases; unmatched junction nucleotides: 7. CDR3 amino acids: CAWARGQGSSYEQYF. In DNA form, the CDR3 reads TGTGCCTGGGCCAGGGGACAGGGGAGCTCCTACGAGCAGTACTTC.

This chain links TRBV2 with TRBJ2-7, with D unclear. This CDR3 comprises 12 residues. V gave up 3 bases and J gave up 3 bases, with 6 bases separating them. The germline gives CDR1 SNHLY, CDR2 FYNNEI. CDR3 sequence reads: CASSDTFYEQYF. The CDR3 DNA sequence: TGTGCCAGCAGTGACACTTTCTACGAGCAGTACTTC. The full variable domain, rest sourced from reference TRBV2 and TRBJ2-7, is EPEVTQTPSHQVTQMGQEVILRCVPISNHLYFYWYRQILGQKVEFLVSFYNNEISEKSEIFDDQFSVERPDGSNFTLKIRSTKLEDSAMYFCASSDTFYEQYFGPGTRLTVT.

The chain joins TRBV27 to TRBJ1-4; TRBD1 matches 8 bases. CDR1 is MNHEY and CDR2 is SMNVEV in the germline V gene (reference sequence). Losses at the gene ends were 8 bases for V and 8 bases for J; bases not matched to a gene: 7. The CDR3 is 13 amino acids. CDR3 in DNA: TGTGCCAGCGGGACAGGTGTTGAGGAAAAACTGTTTTTT. Encoded protein: CASGTGVEEKLFF. Together with reference TRBV27 and TRBJ1-4, the CDR3 gives the full variable domain: EAQVTQNPRYLITVTGKKLTVTCSQNMNHEYMSWYRQDPGLGLRQIYYSMNVEVTDKGDVPEGYKVSRKEKRNFPLILESPSPNQTSLYFCASGTGVEEKLFFGSGTQLSVL.

The chain is built from TRBV29-1 and TRBJ2-5; D might be TRBD2 (5 bases). The CDR3 covers 15 residues. Germline loops: CDR1 SQVTM, CDR2 ANQGSEA. Trimming took 0 bases from V and 5 from J, leaving 16 bases between them. The CDR3 reads CSVEDLGKRPETQYF. CDR3 coding DNA: TGCAGCGTTGAAGATCTCGGGAAACGTCCCGAGACCCAGTACTTC.

This chain uses TRBV9 with TRBJ2-5, with D possibly TRBD2 on 7 matching bases. CDR1 and CDR2 from the germline V gene are SGDLS and YYNGEE. CDR3 length: 16 residues. V shed 4 bases and J shed 0 bases, with 16 bases lying between them. The CDR3 here is CASSPEGGLYQETQYF. CDR3 nucleotide sequence: TGTGCCAGCAGCCCCGAGGGGGGGCTGTACCAAGAGACCCAGTACTTC.

The chain has TRBV5-1 and TRBJ1-2; D is ambiguous. This CDR3 has 16 amino acids. CDR1 is SGHRS, CDR2 YFSETQ, per germline. Trimming stripped 2 bases from V and 1 base from J, with 15 bases between. The CDR3 nucleotides are TGCGCCAGCAGCTTATACAGCGGAACGGGTAACTATGGCTACACCTTC. Translating it yields CASSLYSGTGNYGYTF.

This chain connects TRBV27 to TRBJ2-1; 10 nucleotides match TRBD2. The CDR3 is 14 amino acids. Looked up from germline, CDR1 is MNHEY and CDR2 is SMNVEV (reference sequence). With 5 bases clipped from V and 8 bases from J, the junction kept 6 bases outside the gene matches. CDR3 sequence (DNA): TGTGCCAGCAGTATCCTAGCGGGGGTGGATGAGCAGTTCTTC. Amino acid sequence: CASSILAGVDEQFF.

The V call is TRBV11-2, the J call TRBJ2-7, with a tentative D call TRBD2 (7 bases). CDR3 size: 17 residues. CDR1 SGHAT and CDR2 FQNNGV come from the germline V gene. V was clipped by 1 base and J by 1 base, with 17 bases between them. As DNA, the CDR3 is TGTGCCAGCAGCTTAGGGGGAGGGGGAACCCTTTCCTACGAGCAGTACTTC. Protein product: CASSLGGGGTLSYEQYF.

V usage is TRBV19 and J usage is TRBJ1-2; D is undetermined. The V end lost 6 bases, the J end lost 4 bases, and 15 bases lay between the germline ends. CDR1 is LNHDA and CDR2 is SQIVND in the germline V gene (reference sequence). The CDR3 spans 14 residues. The CDR3 nucleotides read TGTGCCAGTAGGTCGACATCAACAATCTATGGCTACACCTTC. Translation gives CASRSTSTIYGYTF.

J is TRBJ1-4 and V is TRBV2, with 8 bases that match TRBD1. Germline assignment: CDR1 SNHLY and CDR2 FYNNEI. The CDR3 extends over 13 amino acids. V was pared by 8 bases and J by 8 bases, with 7 bases of the junction left unmatched. In DNA, the CDR3 is TGTGCCAGCCAGACAGGGGTGCGGGAAAAACTGTTTTTT. This translates into CASQTGVREKLFF.

The chain uses TRBV7-9 and TRBJ1-1; D call uncertain. CDR1 SEHNR and CDR2 FQNEAQ come from the germline V gene (reference sequence). V lost 4 bases and J 0 bases, leaving 6 bases between the germline ends. This CDR3 is 13 amino acids long. The CDR3 here is CASSSQMNTEAFF. The CDR3 nucleotides read TGTGCCAGCAGCTCTCAGATGAACACTGAAGCTTTCTTT.

V gene TRBV7-9 combines with J gene TRBJ2-1; 12 nucleotides match TRBD2. This CDR3 comprises 17 residues. Germline-derived CDR1 and CDR2 are SEHNR and FQNEAQ (reference sequence). With 3 bases clipped from V and 4 bases from J, the junction kept 7 bases outside the gene matches. Here the CDR3 DNA reads TGTGCCAGCAGCTTCACTAGCGGGGGGACATCTTACAATGAGCAGTTCTTC. Protein: CASSFTSGGTSYNEQFF.

This chain links TRBV28 with TRBJ1-1, with D possibly TRBD1 on 6 matching bases. CDR1 is MDHEN, CDR2 SYDVKM, per germline. Trimming removed 2 bases at V and 7 bases at J, with 14 bases between. The CDR3 loop spans 14 amino acids. The CDR3 protein is CASSLGQPLNEAFF. CDR3 sequence (DNA): TGTGCCAGCAGTTTAGGACAGCCTCTGAATGAAGCTTTCTTT.

This clone was seen a handful of times. V and J are TRBV7-9 and TRBJ1-5; 8 nucleotides match TRBD1. This CDR3 has 14 amino acids. The J segment lost 7 bases and the V segment lost 5 bases, leaving 7 bases of the junction unmatched. Germline CDR1 reads SEHNR; CDR2 reads FQNEAQ (reference sequence). The chain's CDR3 is CASSLGQGVQPQHF. The CDR3 DNA is TGTGCCAGCAGCCTCGGACAGGGCGTCCAGCCCCAGCATTTT. Using reference TRBV7-9 and TRBJ1-5 for the parts outside the CDR3, the full variable domain is DTGVSQNPRHKITKRGQNVTFRCDPISEHNRLYWYRQTLGQGPEFLTYFQNEAQLEKSRLLSDRFSAERPKGSFSTLEIQRTEQGDSAMYLCASSLGQGVQPQHFGDGTRLSIL.

This clone was found many times. The chain carries TRBV6-1 and TRBJ1-5, with D uncertain. The germline V gene has CDR1 MNHNS and CDR2 SASEGT. This CDR3 has 15 amino acids. V lost 5 bases to trimming and J lost 7 bases, with 18 bases between them. This CDR3 is CASSSRGVGRQPQHF. In DNA form, the CDR3 reads TGTGCCAGCAGTTCCCGGGGTGTGGGGAGACAGCCCCAGCATTTT.

CDR3 sequence reads: CASSLQGDGNQPQHF. The CDR3 DNA sequence: TGTGCCAGCAGTTTACAGGGGGACGGCAATCAGCCCCAGCATTTT. V and J are TRBV27 and TRBJ1-5; 7 positions agree with TRBD1. The V and J ends lost 2 bases and 2 bases, in that order; junction bases with no gene match: 3. This CDR3 is 15 amino acids long. Germline-derived CDR1 and CDR2 are MNHEY and SMNVEV (reference sequence).

The V call is TRBV4-2, the J call TRBJ2-5, with unresolved D. V lost 2 bases, J lost 1 base, and 8 bases lay in between. The germline CDR1 and CDR2 sequences are LGHNA and YNFKEQ. This CDR3 contains 14 residues. The CDR3 sequence is CASSQSQIQETQYF. The CDR3 DNA reads as TGTGCCAGCAGCCAATCACAGATCCAAGAGACCCAGTACTTC.

This chain joins TRBV7-2 and TRBJ1-1; the D gene is possibly TRBD1 (6 bases). Germline assignment: CDR1 SGHTA and CDR2 FQGNSA. The germline V and J ends were trimmed by 2 bases and 2 bases, with 9 bases remaining between them. CDR3 size: 14 residues. CDR3 sequence (DNA): TGTGCCAGCAGCTTAACACAGGGAAACACTGAAGCTTTCTTT. As protein: CASSLTQGNTEAFF.

The chain has TRBV18 and TRBJ1-1; no definite D call. This CDR3 spans 14 amino acids. CDR1 is KGHSH and CDR2 is LQKENI in the germline V gene. With 1 base removed from V and 1 base from J, the gap between germline ends came to 7 bases. The CDR3, as DNA: TGTGCCAGCTCACCACTCGAGGGGAACACTGAAGCTTTCTTT. This sequence encodes CASSPLEGNTEAFF.

The V call is TRBV7-3, the J call TRBJ2-5, with 9 bases identical to TRBD2. Germline CDR1 SGHTA, CDR2 FQGTGA. The CDR3 loop spans 14 amino acids. The V gene end was trimmed by 2 bases and the J gene end by 4 bases; junction bases not matched to a gene: 2. The CDR3 protein is CASSLAGGGETQYF. The CDR3 DNA reads as TGTGCCAGCAGCTTAGCGGGGGGGGGAGAGACCCAGTACTTC. The variable domain in full, completed from reference TRBV7-3 and TRBJ2-5, reads GAGVSQTPSNKVTEKGKYVELRCDPISGHTALYWYRQSLGQGPEFLIYFQGTGAADDSGLPNDRFFAVRPEGSVSTLKIQRTERGDSAVYLCASSLAGGGETQYFGPGTRLLVL.

This chain links TRBV5-1 with TRBJ2-7, with 11 nucleotides matching TRBD2. Germline values: CDR1 SGHRS, CDR2 YFSETQ. The CDR3 has 16 residues. V trimming: 4 bases; J trimming: 6 bases; junction bases outside the gene matches: 12. CDR3 sequence (DNA): TGCGCCAGCAGCCCCGCGCCGGGACTAGCGGCCCCCGAGCAGTACTTC. The encoded protein is CASSPAPGLAAPEQYF.

CDR3 coding DNA: TGCAGCGTTGATGGCCCCCGGCTAGCGGGGGGGAATGAGCAGTTCTTC. Encoded protein: CSVDGPRLAGGNEQFF. The genes are TRBV29-1 and TRBJ2-1; 12 bases map to TRBD2. Germline lookup yields CDR1 SQVTM and CDR2 ANQGSEA. Unmatched junction bases numbered 10, after V lost 3 bases and J lost 7 bases. The CDR3 totals 16 residues.

The rearrangement joins TRBV19 to TRBJ1-1; a weak D match, TRBD1 (5 bases). Germline-derived CDR1 and CDR2 are LNHDA and SQIVND (reference sequence). This CDR3 contains 16 residues. Deletions cut 0 bases from V and 0 bases from J, with 11 bases between. The CDR3 bases are TGTGCCAGTAGTATAGAGGGGCAGGGCTTGAACACTGAAGCTTTCTTT. This translates into CASSIEGQGLNTEAFF.

This clone came up once. V usage is TRBV5-1 and J usage is TRBJ2-3; 8 bases are a match to TRBD2. Unmatched junction bases numbered 10, after V lost 4 bases and J lost 3 bases. Germline CDR1 reads SGHRS; CDR2 reads YFSETQ. CDR3 length equals 16 residues. This chain's CDR3 is CASSHGTGGRTDTQYF. CDR3 nucleotides: TGCGCCAGCAGCCACGGAACGGGGGGGCGAACAGATACGCAGTATTTT.

V gene TRBV4-1 combines with J gene TRBJ2-7, with D maybe TRBD2 (5 bases). CDR1 is MGHRA and CDR2 is YSYEKL in the germline V gene. CDR3 size: 14 residues. Trimming left V 4 bases short and J 0 bases short, with 10 bases between. The CDR3, as DNA: TGCGCCAGCAGCCTTAGCGACGACTCCTACGAGCAGTACTTC. Amino acids: CASSLSDDSYEQYF.

The rearrangement links TRBV15 to TRBJ1-1; no definite D call. This CDR3 is 15 amino acids long. Germline V gene data show CDR1 as LNHNV and CDR2 as YYDKDF (reference sequence). V lost 0 bases to trimming and J lost 3 bases, with 11 bases between them. CDR3 loop: CATSRDISSDTEAFF. Written as DNA, the CDR3 is TGTGCCACCAGCAGAGATATTTCTTCGGACACTGAAGCTTTCTTT.

The V call is TRBV10-2, the J call TRBJ2-2; TRBD1 is a possible D gene (8 bases). Germline V CDR1 and CDR2: WSHSY, SAAADI. This CDR3 has 15 amino acids. V was clipped by 11 bases and J by 1 base, with 17 bases between them. CDR3 region: CAAGGGGLNTGELFF. The CDR3 nucleotides are TGCGCCGCAGGGGGCGGGGGCCTGAACACCGGGGAGCTGTTTTTT.

V and J are TRBV6-5 and TRBJ1-6, with D perhaps matching TRBD1 (5 bases). V was clipped by 4 bases and J by 5 bases, with 12 bases between them. Germline CDR1 reads MNHEY; CDR2 reads SVGAGI. This CDR3 is built from 15 residues. DNA of the CDR3: TGTGCCAGCAGTTCCCAGGGATCAAATAATTCACCCCTCCACTTT. Protein sequence: CASSSQGSNNSPLHF.

The chain couples TRBV7-2 to TRBJ2-5, with D hard to call. There are 14 residues in the CDR3. V shed 1 base and J shed 2 bases, with 8 bases lying between them. CDR1 is SGHTA and CDR2 is FQGNSA in the germline V gene. The DNA of the CDR3 is TGTGCCAGCAGCTTAGTGGCGGCACAAGAGACCCAGTACTTC. It translates to CASSLVAAQETQYF.

The rearrangement uses TRBV6-5 and TRBJ2-2; unclear D gene. Germline lookup yields CDR1 MNHEY and CDR2 SVGAGI. The V gene lost 2 bases and the J gene lost 0 bases, with 7 bases spanning the gap. The CDR3 extends over 15 amino acids. CDR3 sequence: CASSYEVSNTGELFF. CDR3 coding DNA: TGTGCCAGCAGTTACGAGGTTTCGAACACCGGGGAGCTGTTTTTT.